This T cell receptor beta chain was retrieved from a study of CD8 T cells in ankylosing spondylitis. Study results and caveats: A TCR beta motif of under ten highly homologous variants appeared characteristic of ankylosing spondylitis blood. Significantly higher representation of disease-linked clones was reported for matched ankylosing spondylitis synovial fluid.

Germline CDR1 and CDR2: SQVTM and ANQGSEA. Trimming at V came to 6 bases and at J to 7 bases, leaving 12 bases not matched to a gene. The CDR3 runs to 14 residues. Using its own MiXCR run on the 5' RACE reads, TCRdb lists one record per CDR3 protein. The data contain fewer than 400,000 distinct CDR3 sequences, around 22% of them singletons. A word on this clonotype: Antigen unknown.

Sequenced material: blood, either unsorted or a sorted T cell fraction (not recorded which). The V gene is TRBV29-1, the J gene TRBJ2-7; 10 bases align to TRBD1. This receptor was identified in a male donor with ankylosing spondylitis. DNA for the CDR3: TGCAGCGTGCTTCAGACAGGGGGCGCGGGGGAGCAGTACTTC. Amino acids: CSVLQTGGAGEQYF.